These 31 T cell receptor beta chains share one sample of origin, sequenced in a study of blood T cell repertoires in COVID-19. Assay: immunoSEQ multiplex PCR; the TCRdb copy retains only in-frame clones and omits some. This table holds over 200,000 clones, around 83% found once. The sequencing sample was made of peripheral blood. The receptors shown here come from a woman between 45 and 60 years old with acute or convalescent COVID-19.

This sequence joins TRBV5-4 and TRBJ1-2, with D perhaps matching TRBD1 (6 bases). This CDR3 comprises 13 residues. CDR1 and CDR2 (germline): SGHNT, YYREEE (reference sequence). Trimming took off 0 bases at V and 8 bases at J, with 11 bases between the two ends. CDR3 DNA sequence: TGTGCCAGCAGCTTGGGGACAGAGCAAGGCTACACCTTC. This encodes CASSLGTEQGYTF.

The J gene is TRBJ2-3, the V gene TRBV6-4; D perhaps matches TRBD2 (5 bases). The V gene's germline CDR1 is MRHNA and CDR2 SNTAGT. With 5 bases removed from V and 6 bases from J, the gap between germline ends came to 18 bases. This CDR3 spans 15 amino acids. The CDR3 DNA sequence: TGTGCCAGCAGTCTGGGCGGGCGCGAGAGCGATACGCAGTATTTT. The encoded protein is CASSLGGRESDTQYF.

The V and J genes are TRBV4-1 and TRBJ2-5, with D possibly being TRBD2 (6 bases). V lost 5 bases to trimming and J lost 4 bases, with 20 bases between them. CDR3 size: 16 residues. Germline V CDR1 and CDR2: MGHRA, YSYEKL. In nucleotides, the CDR3 is TGCGCCAGCAGCGAAAGGGAGGAGCGCAGTGGAGAGACCCAGTACTTC. Translated: CASSEREERSGETQYF.

The rearrangement uses TRBV27 and TRBJ2-7; D gene uncertain. In germline, CDR1 is MNHEY, CDR2 SMNVEV (reference sequence). The CDR3 spans 14 residues. V was trimmed by 5 bases and J by 3 bases, leaving 14 bases between them. The CDR3 bases are TGTGCCAGCAGTGCGCTTGCGTCCCTCTACGAGCAGTACTTC. It translates to CASSALASLYEQYF.

The genes are TRBV19 and TRBJ2-2, with 12 positions matching TRBD2. This CDR3 contains 15 residues. The germline V gene encodes CDR1 LNHDA and CDR2 SQIVND (reference sequence). Trimming took 4 bases from V and 7 from J; bases not matched to a gene: 4. CDR3 residues: CASSSLAGGHGELFF. CDR3 sequence (DNA): TGTGCCAGTAGTAGTCTAGCGGGAGGGCACGGGGAGCTGTTTTTT.

The chain links TRBV5-1 to TRBJ2-3, with D possibly being TRBD2 (5 bases). V was cut by 0 bases and J by 6 bases, with 20 bases left in between. CDR1 SGHRS and CDR2 YFSETQ come from the germline V gene. This CDR3 region has 17 residues. The CDR3 reads CASSLESAGSSRDTQYF. The DNA of the CDR3 is TGCGCCAGCAGCTTGGAATCGGCCGGGTCTAGCAGGGATACGCAGTATTTT.

This clone was recorded once. The chain has TRBV24-1 and TRBJ1-2, with unresolved D. The CDR3 is 11 residues long. Trimming left V 4 bases short and J 9 bases short, with 8 bases between. The germline V gene has CDR1 KGHDR and CDR2 SFDVKD. The CDR3 region is CATSEANRYTF. The CDR3 coding sequence is TGTGCCACCAGTGAAGCGAATCGCTACACCTTC.

The V call is TRBV27, the J call TRBJ1-1; TRBD1 might be the D (5 bases). V was clipped by 2 bases and J by 1 base, with 5 bases between them. The germline gives CDR1 MNHEY, CDR2 SMNVEV (reference sequence). This CDR3 has 13 residues. CDR3 region: CASSLQGNTEAFF. Here the CDR3 DNA reads TGTGCCAGCAGTTTACAGGGGAACACTGAAGCTTTCTTT.

The rearrangement joins TRBV11-2 to TRBJ2-5, with a tentative D call TRBD2 (5 bases). This CDR3 region has 16 residues. Germline V CDR1 and CDR2: SGHAT, FQNNGV. The V and J ends lost 4 bases and 3 bases respectively, with 18 bases between them. The CDR3 loop is CASSSGSMGDEETQYF. The CDR3 coding sequence is TGTGCCAGCAGCTCAGGTTCGATGGGAGATGAAGAGACCCAGTACTTC.

This clone was seen once. CDR3 nucleotide sequence: TGTGCCACCCAGTTTAGGGGGACAGGGGGCTCTATAGCTTATGGCTACACCTTC. Translating gives CATQFRGTGGSIAYGYTF. This chain uses TRBV28 with TRBJ1-2; TRBD1 agrees at 12 bases. This CDR3 is 18 amino acids long. The germline gives CDR1 MDHEN, CDR2 SYDVKM. Germline trimming cut 10 bases from V and 5 bases from J; bases unmatched to any gene: 20.

V usage is TRBV24-1 and J usage is TRBJ2-3, with 8 bases matching TRBD1. Germline CDR1 reads KGHDR; CDR2 reads SFDVKD. The CDR3 covers 14 residues. Germline trimming cut 4 bases from V and 4 bases from J; bases unmatched to any gene: 3. This CDR3 is CATSETGVADTQYF. The CDR3 bases are TGTGCCACCAGTGAGACAGGGGTCGCAGATACGCAGTATTTT.

This rearrangement joins TRBV27 to TRBJ2-3; 10 bases match TRBD2. The trim removed 5 bases at V and 3 bases at J, leaving 11 bases unmatched. Germline V gene data show CDR1 as MNHEY and CDR2 as SMNVEV (reference sequence). The CDR3 totals 17 residues. Here the CDR3 DNA reads TGTGCCAGCAGTCAGAGCGGGAGGGGCGGTTCTACAGATACGCAGTATTTT. Protein product: CASSQSGRGGSTDTQYF.

The chain recombines TRBV11-2 with TRBJ2-7; TRBD2 matches at 14 bases. V lost 0 bases, J lost 7 bases, and 11 bases stayed unmatched. The CDR3 covers 18 residues. Germline V gives CDR1 SGHAT, CDR2 FQNNGV. CDR3 amino acids: CASSLDGSTSGRAKEQYF. As DNA, the CDR3 is TGTGCCAGCAGCTTAGATGGGTCGACTAGCGGGAGGGCAAAAGAGCAGTACTTC.

This clone showed up just once. This chain's CDR3 is CAFDRGVDQPQHF. For the CDR3, the DNA is TGTGCCTTCGACAGGGGGGTTGATCAGCCCCAGCATTTT. The chain joins TRBV30 to TRBJ1-5, with TRBD1 identical over 9 bases. The germline gives CDR1 GTSNPN, CDR2 SVGIG (reference sequence). CDR3 length equals 13 residues. Trimming took 7 bases from V and 5 from J; bases not matched to a gene: 6.

The CDR3 region is CATSEPAGDSADTQYF. The CDR3, as DNA: TGTGCCACCAGTGAGCCAGCGGGAGATAGCGCAGATACGCAGTATTTT. The chain uses TRBV24-1 and TRBJ2-3, with 8 bases matching TRBD2. CDR3 size: 16 residues. The V segment lost 4 bases and the J segment 4 bases; nucleotides outside the gene matches: 9. Looked up from germline, CDR1 is KGHDR and CDR2 is SFDVKD.

The chain employs TRBV9 and TRBJ2-1; 10 nucleotides align to TRBD1. CDR3 length: 15 amino acids. V shed 0 bases, J shed 5 bases, and the junction held 2 bases outside the gene matches. Germline CDR1 is SGDLS and CDR2 is YYNGEE. The CDR3: CASSVEDRGHNEQFF. CDR3 nucleotides: TGTGCCAGCAGCGTAGAAGACAGGGGGCACAATGAGCAGTTCTTC.

The DNA of the CDR3 is TGTGCCAGCAGTGTTGGATCGCAGGGAACAGATACGCAGTATTTT. It specifies CASSVGSQGTDTQYF. The chain has TRBV6-4 and TRBJ2-3; TRBD1 is a possible D gene (5 bases). This CDR3 has 15 amino acids. V lost 4 bases to trimming and J lost 3 bases, with 14 bases between them. Germline values: CDR1 MRHNA, CDR2 SNTAGT.

The count of this clone is one. This chain joins TRBV5-4 and TRBJ1-1; D is uncertain. Germline loops: CDR1 SGHNT, CDR2 YYREEE (reference sequence). The CDR3 runs 17 residues. The germline V and J ends were trimmed by 4 bases and 1 base, with 20 bases remaining between them. CDR3 protein: CASSLSSGPPPNTEAFF. In DNA form, the CDR3 reads TGTGCCAGCAGCCTTAGTTCAGGTCCCCCACCGAACACTGAAGCTTTCTTT.

The CDR3 here is CATLRGSYSGNTIYF. The CDR3 DNA reads as TGTGCCACCCTCAGGGGGTCATACTCTGGAAACACCATATATTTT. The rearrangement uses TRBV28 and TRBJ1-3; TRBD1 agrees at 7 bases. Germline CDR1 is MDHEN and CDR2 is SYDVKM. The CDR3 length is 15 residues. V lost 10 bases and J lost 0; bases outside the gene matches: 9.

This chain uses TRBV6-5 with TRBJ1-4; D remains ambiguous. The CDR3 totals 14 residues. The V end lost 6 bases, the J end lost 8 bases, and 16 bases lay between the germline ends. CDR1 MNHEY and CDR2 SVGAGI come from the germline V gene. As DNA, the CDR3 is TGTGCCAGCAGCGCTATCCATCTTCGGGAAAAACTGTTTTTT. This codes for CASSAIHLREKLFF.

This clone was counted a few times. This rearrangement joins TRBV18 to TRBJ2-7; D unclear. CDR3 length: 13 residues. Germline lookup yields CDR1 KGHSH and CDR2 LQKENI. With 2 bases removed from V and 6 bases from J, the gap between germline ends came to 11 bases. The CDR3 loop is CASSPGTAGEQYF. CDR3 sequence (DNA): TGTGCCAGCTCACCAGGTACAGCCGGCGAGCAGTACTTC.

The chain carries TRBV2 and TRBJ1-5; weak D call: TRBD1 (6 bases). V lost 6 bases and J 3 bases, leaving 12 bases between the germline ends. This CDR3 is built from 14 residues. Germline CDR1 reads SNHLY; CDR2 reads FYNNEI. CDR3: CASRRDILNQPQHF. The CDR3 region has the DNA TGTGCCAGCAGACGGGACATCCTCAATCAGCCCCAGCATTTT.

The V call is TRBV27, the J call TRBJ2-7, with 8 bases lining up with TRBD2. The CDR3 contains 15 residues. Germline trimming cut 4 bases from V and 4 bases from J; bases unmatched to any gene: 9. The germline V gene encodes CDR1 MNHEY and CDR2 SMNVEV (reference sequence). In nucleotides, the CDR3 is TGTGCCAGCAGTTCCGGGGTAGCGGGAACATACGAGCAGTACTTC. The encoded protein is CASSSGVAGTYEQYF.

The rearrangement uses TRBV6-6 and TRBJ1-5; a weak D match, TRBD1 (5 bases). The germline V gene encodes CDR1 MNHNY and CDR2 SVGAGI (reference sequence). Trimming cost V 3 bases and J 8 bases, with 17 bases left between them. This CDR3 comprises 15 residues. The CDR3 sequence: CASSYRDRGYEPQHF. CDR3 DNA: TGTGCCAGCAGTTATAGGGACCGGGGGTACGAGCCCCAGCATTTT.

The gene calls are TRBV6-5 and TRBJ1-2, with TRBD1 as a possible D gene (6 bases). The germline V gene encodes CDR1 MNHEY and CDR2 SVGAGI. This CDR3 is 14 amino acids long. V was trimmed by 6 bases and J by 4 bases, leaving 15 bases between them. CDR3 loop: CASRDPRTAYGYTF. The CDR3, as DNA: TGTGCCAGCAGAGATCCTCGGACAGCCTATGGCTACACCTTC.

The chain has TRBV28 and TRBJ1-2; 7 bases align to TRBD1. The V segment lost 3 bases and the J segment 4 bases; nucleotides outside the gene matches: 5. Per germline, CDR1 MDHEN and CDR2 SYDVKM. The CDR3 spans 14 residues. CDR3 sequence (DNA): TGTGCCAGCAGTTTGCCAGGACAGGTCTATGGCTACACCTTC. Translating gives CASSLPGQVYGYTF.

The V gene is TRBV2, the J gene TRBJ2-5; TRBD2 agrees at 8 bases. CDR3 length: 12 residues. From germline, CDR1 is SNHLY and CDR2 FYNNEI. The V gene end was trimmed by 6 bases and the J gene end by 4 bases; junction bases not matched to a gene: 1. CDR3 in amino acids: CASSLAGETQYF. The CDR3 DNA follows: TGTGCCAGCAGCCTAGCGGGAGAGACCCAGTACTTC.

The chain links TRBV6-5 to TRBJ2-4; D might be TRBD2 (5 bases). The CDR3 length is 14 residues. V dropped 7 bases and J dropped 4 bases, with 14 bases sitting between them. Germline values: CDR1 MNHEY, CDR2 SVGAGI. CDR3 sequence: CASTEGGRKNIQYF. DNA for the CDR3: TGTGCCAGCACCGAAGGAGGTCGGAAAAACATTCAGTACTTC.

The chain carries TRBV5-4 and TRBJ1-1, with D possibly TRBD1 on 5 matching bases. Germline lookup yields CDR1 SGHNT and CDR2 YYREEE (reference sequence). V was clipped by 0 bases and J by 7 bases, with 7 bases between them. CDR3 length: 12 residues. DNA for the CDR3: TGTGCCAGCAGCTTGGTCGACAGTGAAGCTTTCTTT. Its translation is CASSLVDSEAFF.

The chain uses TRBV7-9 and TRBJ2-5, with 7 bases matching TRBD2. Unmatched junction bases numbered 9, after V lost 6 bases and J lost 5 bases. The V gene's germline CDR1 is SEHNR and CDR2 FQNEAQ (reference sequence). The CDR3 sequence is 14 residues long. The CDR3 bases are TGTGCCAGCAGGCCCGGGCTCGGGGGGGAGACCCAGTACTTC. This codes for CASRPGLGGETQYF.

Regarding this clone: The sample carries other DNA sequences with the same CDR3. The V and J genes are TRBV6-5 and TRBJ2-7; D possibly corresponds to TRBD1 (6 bases). This CDR3 has 14 amino acids. The ends were cut back, 6 bases at V and 0 bases at J, with 12 bases in the middle. In germline, CDR1 is MNHEY, CDR2 SVGAGI. CDR3 amino acids: CASRTGRSSYEQYF. CDR3 in DNA: TGTGCCAGCAGGACAGGACGGAGCTCCTACGAGCAGTACTTC.